A selection of T cell receptor beta chains follows, all from one sample in a study of OX40 agonist ivuxolimab in advanced cancers. The assay was immunoSEQ multiplex PCR, and TCRdb's table has in-frame clones only and misses some. The sample comprises approximately 49,000 clones, about 85% of which are singletons, and around 9% rests with the top ten. The material was CD4+ or CD8+ T cells sorted from blood, obtained in a trial of the OX40 agonist ivuxolimab. These receptors all stem from an adult with an advanced solid tumor such as melanoma, head and neck, liver or kidney cancer. Both conserved end residues are part of each CDR3. A D gene is named only where the DNA matches it firmly. Clone size, where shown, is once, few, many, or a class for clones that have expanded.

>14|TRBD2|TRBJ2-7|TRBV6-1|-
CASNSGTSNYEQYF
TGTGCCAGCAATTCGGGGACTAGCAACTACGAGCAGTACTTC
>15|TRBD2|TRBJ2-2|TRBV28|-
CASSVLAGGAGELFF
TGTGCCAGCAGTGTGCTAGCGGGAGGGGCCGGGGAGCTGTTTTTT
>16|-|TRBJ2-6|TRBV27|once
CANSEGRRSGANVLTF
TGTGCCAACAGCGAGGGACGGCGCTCTGGGGCCAACGTCCTGACTTTC
>13|TRBD1|TRBJ2-5|TRBV18|-
CASSPGQQETQYF
TGTGCCAGCTCACCGGGACAGCAAGAGACCCAGTACTTC
>14|-|TRBJ2-1|TRBV28|-
CASSGTALYNEQFF
TGTGCCAGCAGCGGGACGGCTCTCTACAATGAGCAGTTCTTC
>16|TRBD2|TRBJ2-5|TRBV7-8|-
CASSPGTSGTQETQYF
TGTGCCAGCAGCCCCGGGACTAGCGGAACTCAAGAGACCCAGTACTTC
>14|-|TRBJ2-3|TRBV19|-
CASSPTDLKETQYF
TGTGCCAGTAGCCCGACGGATCTAAAGGAGACGCAGTATTTT
>13|TRBD1|TRBJ2-1|TRBV4-1|-
CASSMQQGAEQFF
TGCGCCAGCAGCATGCAACAGGGGGCTGAGCAGTTCTTC
>16|-|TRBJ2-1|TRBV2|-
CASRGVAVSSYNEQFF
TGTGCCAGCAGGGGAGTAGCGGTGAGCTCCTACAATGAGCAGTTCTTC
>15|TRBD1|TRBJ1-5|TRBV2|-
CASSVEGGGNQPQHF
TGTGCCAGCAGTGTTGAAGGGGGCGGCAATCAGCCCCAGCATTTT
>15|TRBD2|TRBJ2-5|TRBV28|-
CASSSRLAGGETQYF
TGTGCCAGCAGTTCCCGACTAGCGGGAGGAGAGACCCAGTACTTC
>14|-|TRBJ1-4|TRBV18|-
CASSPPSTNEKLFF
TGTGCCAGCTCACCACCGTCAACTAATGAAAAACTGTTTTTT
>15|-|TRBJ2-1|TRBV7-9|-
CASSSSVYRRNEQFF
TGTGCCAGCAGCTCTAGCGTCTACCGTCGGAATGAGCAGTTCTTC
>12|TRBD1|TRBJ1-1|TRBV28|-
CASRLDRAEAFF
TGTGCCAGCAGACTCGACAGGGCTGAAGCTTTCTTT
>16|-|TRBJ2-1|TRBV4-1|-
CASSQDRAISYNEQFF
TGCGCCAGCAGCCAAGATCGGGCTATCTCCTACAATGAGCAGTTCTTC
>15|-|TRBJ1-6|TRBV19|-
CASSSGSSYNSPLHF
TGTGCCAGTAGTTCGGGGAGCTCCTATAATTCACCCCTCCACTTT
>13|TRBD2|TRBJ2-1|TRBV2|-
CASRRTSENEQFF
TGTGCCAGCAGGAGAACTAGCGAAAATGAGCAGTTCTTC